Listed below are T cell receptor beta chains from one sample, sequenced in a study of T cell responses to AZD1222 COVID-19 vaccine. Profiling relied on immunoSEQ multiplex PCR, and the TCRdb table lists in-frame clones only, not all of them. The table records over 140,000 clones, roughly 92% of them present only once. The starting material was peripheral blood, obtained on day 0 of AZD1222 vaccination. The receptors here all came from an adult in good health. CDR3s include the opening cysteine and the closing phenylalanine or tryptophan. A D gene is named only where the DNA matches it firmly. Size tells how often a clone was seen (once, few, many) or the class of an expanded clone, and some rows leave it out.

d_gene	v_gene	abundance	j_gene	CDR3nt	CDR3aa
TRBD2	TRBV19	-	TRBJ2-1	TGTGCCACCACCCAAGCGGGGGTCATCAATGAGCAGTTCTTC	CATTQAGVINEQFF
TRBD1	TRBV11-3	-	TRBJ1-1	TGTGCCAGCAGCCATCCCCAGGGGGCTGAAGCTTTCTTT	CASSHPQGAEAFF
-	TRBV5-8	-	TRBJ2-1	TGTGCCAGCAGTTTGAATCGGGGGCTAGACTACAATGAGCAGTTCTTC	CASSLNRGLDYNEQFF
TRBD2	TRBV3-1/TRBV3-2	-	TRBJ2-2	TGTGCCAGCAGCCAAGACACTAGCGGGAGGGTAACACCCCACACCGGGGAGCTGTTTTTT	CASSQDTSGRVTPHTGELFF
-	TRBV11-2	-	TRBJ1-3	TGTGCCAGCAGCTTCACGGATACTGGAAACACCATATATTTT	CASSFTDTGNTIYF
-	TRBV2	-	TRBJ1-5	TGTGCCAGCAGGGATAGCAATCAGCCCCAGCATTTT	CASRDSNQPQHF
-	TRBV7-9	-	TRBJ2-2	TGTGCCAGCAGCTTATTAAGTGGCGGGGAGCTGTTTTTT	CASSLLSGGELFF
-	TRBV27	-	TRBJ1-1	TGTGCCAGCAGTTTATACACGAACACTGAAGCTTTCTTT	CASSLYTNTEAFF
TRBD1	TRBV7-9	-	TRBJ2-1	TGTGCCAGCAGCTCCATTACCTTTGACAGGGGGCAGTACAATGAGCAGTTCTTC	CASSSITFDRGQYNEQFF
-	TRBV5-6	once	TRBJ2-7	TGTGCCAGCAGCTTGTTGGACACCCCCTACGAGCAGTACTTC	CASSLLDTPYEQYF
TRBD2	TRBV6-5	-	TRBJ2-7	TGTGCCAGCAGTTACTTCGGACTAGTTGTTTGGCAGTACTTC	CASSYFGLVVWQYF
-	TRBV28	-	TRBJ2-1	TGTGCCAGCAGTTTGACCGCCTCCGATGAGCAGTTCTTC	CASSLTASDEQFF
TRBD2	TRBV20-1	-	TRBJ2-3	TGCAGTGCTAGTTTAGCGGGAGGAGTAGATACGCAGTATTTT	CSASLAGGVDTQYF
-	TRBV2	-	TRBJ1-1	TGTGCCAGCAACAAGTATTCAGGGGTTGGAACTGAAGCTTTCTTT	CASNKYSGVGTEAFF
-	TRBV6-5	-	TRBJ2-2	TGTGCCAGCAGTCTGGGCGTCACCGGGGAGCTGTTTTTT	CASSLGVTGELFF
-	TRBV20-1	-	TRBJ2-1	TGCAGTGCTAGTACAGCGGCGAGCTCCTACAATGAGCAGTTCTTC	CSASTAASSYNEQFF
-	TRBV19	-	TRBJ2-6	TGTGCCAGTAGATTAGGGTCTGGGGCCAACGTCCTGACTTTC	CASRLGSGANVLTF
-	TRBV24-1	-	TRBJ1-4	TGTGCCACCAGTGATTACACCGGGAGCCTGTTTTTT	CATSDYTGSLFF
TRBD1	TRBV29-1	-	TRBJ2-5	TGCAGCGTTCGGGACAGACACCAAGAGACCCAGTACTTC	CSVRDRHQETQYF
-	TRBV27	-	TRBJ2-7	TGTGCCAGCGGGGCCTTCGAGCAGTACTTC	CASGAFEQYF
TRBD2	TRBV11-2	-	TRBJ2-3	TGTGCCAGCAGCGCTACTAGCGGGGGGGCCGTAAGTACGCAGTATTTT	CASSATSGGAVSTQYF
-	TRBV28	-	TRBJ2-7	TGTGCCAGCAGTCTAGGGTTGGGGAGCTCCTACGAGCAGTACTTC	CASSLGLGSSYEQYF
-	TRBV28	-	TRBJ2-7	TGTGCCAGCAGTACAGGGTTTGGCTCTTACGAGCAGTACTTC	CASSTGFGSYEQYF
-	TRBV28	-	TRBJ1-1	TGTGCCAGCCACATGAACACTGAAGCTTTCTTT	CASHMNTEAFF
TRBD1	TRBV3-1/TRBV3-2	-	TRBJ1-2	TGTGCCAGCAGCCAAGGGACAGGGATCTATGGCTACACCTTC	CASSQGTGIYGYTF
-	TRBV15	-	TRBJ2-7	TGTGCCACCAGCAGAGATTTGGGTGCCTACGAGCAGTACTTC	CATSRDLGAYEQYF
-	TRBV2	once	TRBJ2-3	TGTGCCAGCAGTCTAGGGAGTACGCAGTATTTT	CASSLGSTQYF
TRBD1	TRBV15	once	TRBJ2-7	TGTGCCACCGCAGCATCAGGGGGCTCCTACGAGCAGTACTTC	CATAASGGSYEQYF
-	TRBV6-2/TRBV6-3	-	TRBJ2-2	TGTGCCAGCAGCTTCAAAACCGGGGAGCTGTTTTTT	CASSFKTGELFF
TRBD1	TRBV6-5	-	TRBJ1-2	TGTGCCAGCAGTTACGACGGGGACAGAGTCAGCTACACCTTC	CASSYDGDRVSYTF
TRBD2	TRBV7-9	-	TRBJ2-1	TGTGCCAGCAGCCCTTTACCGGGACTAGGTAGGAATGAGCAGTTCTTC	CASSPLPGLGRNEQFF
-	TRBV29-1	-	TRBJ1-2	TGCAGCGTTGAAGATCTAAGAGGCTATGGCTACACCTTC	CSVEDLRGYGYTF
-	TRBV6-5	-	TRBJ1-6	TGTGCCAGCAAGGGGACAAAAGATAATTCACCCCTCCACTTT	CASKGTKDNSPLHF
-	TRBV7-2	-	TRBJ2-2	TGTGCCAGCAGCTTTACAGGGTTTGGCACCGGGGAGCTGTTTTTT	CASSFTGFGTGELFF
-	TRBV20-1	-	TRBJ2-7	TGCAGTGCTAGGGCCAACTACGAGCAGTACTTC	CSARANYEQYF
-	TRBV28	-	TRBJ1-5	TGTGCCAGCAGCCCCTACAGGGCTAGCAATCAGCCCCAGCATTTT	CASSPYRASNQPQHF
-	TRBV6-2/TRBV6-3	-	TRBJ2-5	TGTGCCAGCAGTTACCTAGGGACCGGGGAGACCCAGTACTTC	CASSYLGTGETQYF
-	TRBV28	-	TRBJ1-4	TGTGCCAGCAGTTTATTTTCTAGAGGTTGGAGTGAAAAACTGTTTTTT	CASSLFSRGWSEKLFF
TRBD2	TRBV7-9	-	TRBJ2-7	TGTGCCAGCAGCCCCAGACTAGCGGCTGAAAGACCTTACGAGCAGTACTTC	CASSPRLAAERPYEQYF
-	TRBV28	-	TRBJ2-3	TGTGCCAGCAGGCCCGGGGGCACCACAGATACGCAGTATTTT	CASRPGGTTDTQYF
-	TRBV9	-	TRBJ1-5	TGTGCCAGCAGCGTGGGTAGGTCTCCCAATCAGCCCCAGCATTTT	CASSVGRSPNQPQHF